These T cell receptor beta chains were read from a single sample in a study of beta chain features in type 1 diabetes. The method was immunoSEQ multiplex PCR; TCRdb's version includes in-frame clones alone and lacks a portion of them. Altogether a few hundred thousand clones are present, around 26% being singletons, with the ten largest covering about 3.9%. Material: central memory CD4+ T cells from blood. These receptors all stem from a man in his thirties or forties in good health. The CDR3 runs from the conserved cysteine through the conserved F or W. The D gene is left open where the match is weak. A clone size is listed for some rows: how often the clone was seen (once, few, many), or a class if it is expanded.

>TRBJ2-5|few|TRBD2|TRBV4-1
TGCGCCAGCAGCCAAGCCGGGACTAGCGGGAAGAAAGAGACCCAGTACTTC
CASSQAGTSGKKETQYF
>TRBJ2-5|NA|NA|TRBV12-5
TGTGCTAGTGGACCCTCCCGTGGGAGCCAAGAGACCCAGTACTTC
CASGPSRGSQETQYF
>TRBJ2-1|few|NA|TRBV6-1
TGTGCCAGCAGTGAATCGGTGACGACCTACAATGAGCAGTTCTTC
CASSESVTTYNEQFF
>TRBJ2-3|NA|NA|TRBV7-2
TGTGCCAGCAGCTCGAGAGGGGCAGGGTCTGATACGCAGTATTTT
CASSSRGAGSDTQYF
>TRBJ2-7|few|NA|TRBV10-2
TGCGCCAGCAGTGAGTCGCCCCTCGTCGGGCAGTACTTC
CASSESPLVGQYF
>TRBJ2-3|few|NA|TRBV10-3
TGTGCCACCTCTAGGACTACCGGGGCCACAGATACGCAGTATTTT
CATSRTTGATDTQYF
>TRBJ2-5|few|NA|TRBV7-2
TGTGCCAGCAGCTTACCAGGCAGGGCTTCGCACTTC
CASSLPGRASHF
>TRBJ2-5|few|NA|TRBV5-6
TGTGCCAGCACCATGCACGGTGAGCAGTACTTC
CASTMHGEQYF
>TRBJ1-4|NA|NA|TRBV25-1
TGTGCCAGCAATACCCGGGGTAAACTGTTTTTT
CASNTRGKLFF
>TRBJ2-3|NA|TRBD1|TRBV5-1
TGCGCCAGCAGCTTGAGCACAGGGGCTAGCACAGATACGCAGTATTTT
CASSLSTGASTDTQYF
>TRBJ2-7|few|TRBD2|TRBV7-2
TGTGCCAGCAGCTTAGGCGCGGGGACTAGCGGGAGCTACGAGCAGTACTTC
CASSLGAGTSGSYEQYF
>TRBJ2-5|NA|NA|TRBV28
TGTGCCAGCAGCAACCTACTAGTTAGTCAGTACTTC
CASSNLLVSQYF
>TRBJ2-3|many|TRBD2|TRBV30
TGTGCCACGGACCCCGGGACTAGCGGGTCTAGCACAGATACGCAGTATTTT
CATDPGTSGSSTDTQYF
>TRBJ2-1|many|NA|TRBV29-1
TGCAGCGTTGCACCCTACAATGAGCAGTTCTTC
CSVAPYNEQFF
>TRBJ1-1|NA|TRBD1|TRBV9
TGTGCCAGCAGCGTAACACAGGGGAGTTCTGAAGCTTTCTTT
CASSVTQGSSEAFF
>TRBJ2-2|NA|NA|TRBV28
TGTGCCAGCAGAGAGGGCAGGGACACCGGGGAGCTGTTTTTT
CASREGRDTGELFF
>TRBJ2-1|few|NA|TRBV15
TGTGCCACCAGCAGAGATGAGGGAGTCACCTACAATGAGCAGTTCTTC
CATSRDEGVTYNEQFF
>TRBJ1-1|NA|NA|TRBV20-1
TGCAGTGCTCAGGAGAACACTGAAGCTTTCTTT
CSAQENTEAFF
>TRBJ1-1|many|TRBD1|TRBV15
TGTGCCACCAGCACCAGGACAGGGGTTAACACTGAAGCTTTCTTT
CATSTRTGVNTEAFF
>TRBJ2-7|NA|TRBD2|TRBV29-1
TGCAGCGTTGAAGAGAGCGGGAGTGGCTACGAGCAGTACTTC
CSVEESGSGYEQYF